These 19 T cell receptor beta chains came from one sample sequenced in a study of T-cell memory formation after mild COVID-19. TCRdb analysed the 5' RACE reads with MiXCR anew, one entry per CDR3 protein. The sample shows roughly 150,000 distinct CDR3 sequences, around 27% of them seen only once. Sequenced material: PBMCs or a T cell subset sorted from them (not recorded which). These TCRs come from an adult woman who had mild COVID-19 (a few samples of this study predate the infection). Cell type and time point are not known.

As concerns this clonotype: One junction end does not reproduce the germline sequence, and a read error may be involved. The chain recombines TRBV7-9 with TRBJ2-2; D unresolved. This CDR3 spans 14 amino acids. CDR1 SEHNR and CDR2 FQNEAQ come from the germline V gene (reference sequence). For the CDR3, the DNA is TGTGCCAGTAGCTTAGAAGTAGTCACCGGGGAGCTGTTTTTT. It is translated as CASSLEVVTGELFF. Full variable domain (remainder filled in from reference TRBV7-9 and TRBJ2-2): DTGVSQNPRHKITKRGQNVTFRCDPISEHNRLYWYRQTLGQGPEFLTYFQNEAQLEKSRLLSDRFSAERPKGSFSTLEIQRTEQGDSAMYLCASSLEVVTGELFFGEGSRLTVL.

This clonotype turned up a few times. V is TRBV20-1 and J is TRBJ2-1; D is possibly TRBD2 (5 bases). The V gene's germline CDR1 is DFQATT and CDR2 SNEGSKA (reference sequence). The length of the CDR3 is 14 residues. The CDR3 coding sequence is TGCAGGCCCCCAAGGGAGACGGGGTACAATGAGCAGTTCTTC. This encodes CRPPRETGYNEQFF.

V and J are TRBV4-1 and TRBJ2-1; the match to TRBD1 covers 7 bases. Germline CDR1 is MGHRA and CDR2 is YSYEKL. Trimming at V came to 2 bases and at J to 8 bases, leaving 6 bases not matched to a gene. This CDR3 contains 14 residues. This CDR3 is CASSQRPQGDEQFF. The CDR3 region has the DNA TGCGCCAGCAGCCAACGACCTCAGGGGGATGAGCAGTTCTTC.

There are many counts of this clonotype. This chain uses TRBV7-9 with TRBJ2-3, with 8 bases that match TRBD1. J lost 3 bases, V lost 5 bases, and 7 bases had no gene match. The CDR3 is made up of 15 amino acids. Germline CDR1 is SEHNR and CDR2 is FQNEAQ (reference sequence). The CDR3 DNA reads as TGTGCCAGCAGCCCCCGGACAGGGCAGACAGATACGCAGTATTTT. This codes for CASSPRTGQTDTQYF.

CDR3 region: CASSGGPGTGNTEAFF. CDR3 in DNA: TGTGCCAGCAGTGGTGGGCCCGGGACAGGGAACACTGAAGCTTTCTTT. This chain joins TRBV2 and TRBJ1-1; TRBD1 matches 8 bases. In germline, CDR1 is SNHLY, CDR2 FYNNEI. The CDR3 covers 16 residues. Trimming took 4 bases from V and 1 from J; bases not matched to a gene: 8.

The J gene is TRBJ2-1, the V gene TRBV5-1, with 7 positions matching TRBD2. This CDR3 spans 18 amino acids. CDR1 is SGHRS and CDR2 is YFSETQ in the germline V gene. V gave up 4 bases and J gave up 2 bases; unmatched junction bases: 15. CDR3 protein: CASSPGGLPTQTYNEQFF. In DNA form, the CDR3 reads TGCGCCAGCAGCCCGGGAGGACTACCGACTCAAACCTACAATGAGCAGTTCTTC. The complete variable domain, with remaining parts taken from reference TRBV5-1 and TRBJ2-1, reads KAGVTQTPRYLIKTRGQQVTLSCSPISGHRSVSWYQQTPGQGLQFLFEYFSETQRNKGNFPGRFSGRQFSNSRSEMNVSTLELGDSALYLCASSPGGLPTQTYNEQFFGPGTRLTVL.

The chain combines TRBV27 with TRBJ1-2, with 10 bases aligning to TRBD1. Unmatched junction bases numbered 11, after V lost 6 bases and J lost 7 bases. The length of the CDR3 is 15 residues. Germline lookup yields CDR1 MNHEY and CDR2 SMNVEV (reference sequence). DNA of the CDR3: TGTGCCAGCAGGGCCCGGGACAGGGGAACCTCTGGCTACACCTTC. It codes for CASRARDRGTSGYTF.

This clonotype was seen a few times. The genes are TRBV5-1 and TRBJ1-1; D is undetermined. This CDR3 contains 14 residues. Germline lookup yields CDR1 SGHRS and CDR2 YFSETQ. V was pared by 7 bases and J by 3 bases, with 16 bases between. CDR3 DNA sequence: TGCGCCAGCGGACCTACACTGACTTACACTGAAGCTTTCTTT. The encoded protein is CASGPTLTYTEAFF.

CDR3 region: CASSPPGADEQFF. The CDR3 DNA follows: TGTGCCAGCTCACCACCAGGGGCCGATGAGCAGTTCTTC. This chain connects TRBV18 to TRBJ2-1; a possible D gene is TRBD1 (5 bases). The germline V and J ends were trimmed by 0 bases and 8 bases, with 8 bases remaining between them. The CDR3 spans 13 residues. Germline V CDR1 and CDR2: KGHSH, LQKENI.

The J gene is TRBJ2-6, the V gene TRBV5-8; D is unclear. Per germline, CDR1 SGHTS and CDR2 YDEGEE. The V and J ends lost 2 bases and 0 bases respectively, with 9 bases between them. CDR3 length equals 16 residues. The CDR3, as DNA: TGTGCCAGCAGCTTCTCCCAACTCTCTGGGGCCAACGTCCTGACTTTC. The encoded protein is CASSFSQLSGANVLTF.

This chain joins TRBV4-2 and TRBJ2-5; either TRBD1 or TRBD2 may supply D (6 bases each). The V end lost 0 bases, the J end lost 5 bases, and 13 bases lay between the germline ends. Germline CDR1 and CDR2: LGHNA and YNFKEQ. The CDR3 length is 15 residues. The CDR3 sequence: CASSQDGGPYETQYF. CDR3 nucleotide sequence: TGTGCCAGCAGCCAAGATGGGGGGCCGTATGAGACCCAGTACTTC.

This chain joins TRBV15 and TRBJ1-5, with unresolved D. The CDR3 is 8 amino acids. Germline V lookup: CDR1 LNHNV, CDR2 YYDKDF (reference sequence). In DNA form, the CDR3 reads TGTAGCAATCAGCCCCAGCATTTT. Amino acid sequence: CSNQPQHF.

On this clonotype: At one end the junction does not follow the germline gene, possibly because of a read error. The V and J genes are TRBV3-1 and TRBJ1-1, with D unclear. The CDR3 has 11 residues. Germline V gene lookup returns CDR1 LGHDT and CDR2 YNNKEL (reference sequence). CDR3 protein: CASSHRRVRHF. The CDR3, as DNA: TGTGCCAGCAGCCACCGGAGGGTACGGCACTTT.

The chain combines TRBV7-9 with TRBJ1-5, with D unresolved. The V end was cut by 3 bases, the J end by 0 bases, with 9 bases between. In germline, CDR1 is SEHNR, CDR2 FQNEAQ (reference sequence). The length of the CDR3 is 15 residues. The CDR3 sequence is CASSLGGLSNQPQHF. DNA of the CDR3: TGTGCCAGCAGCTTGGGAGGACTTAGCAATCAGCCCCAGCATTTT.

In its sample, this clonotype was seen a few times. The gene calls are TRBV9 and TRBJ2-5; D gene unclear. The CDR3 is made up of 16 amino acids. Germline V gene sequence: CDR1 SGDLS, CDR2 YYNGEE. V lost 3 bases, J lost 3 bases, and 18 bases lay in between. CDR3 coding DNA: TGTGCCAGCAGCGACCGTACGGGTATCTTGGAAGAGACCCAGTACTTC. Protein: CASSDRTGILEETQYF.

This clonotype was seen only a few times. V usage is TRBV7-6 and J usage is TRBJ2-3; no reliable D call. This CDR3 contains 16 residues. The germline V and J ends were trimmed by 5 bases and 0 bases, with 15 bases remaining between them. The germline gives CDR1 SGHVS, CDR2 FNYEAQ. CDR3 sequence reads: CASSLFAPSSTDTQYF. In DNA, the CDR3 is TGTGCCAGCAGCCTCTTTGCCCCGTCTAGCACAGATACGCAGTATTTT.

V usage is TRBV10-3 and J usage is TRBJ2-2, with 8 bases lining up with TRBD2. J lost 6 bases, V lost 0 bases, and 9 bases had no gene match. CDR1 and CDR2 from the germline V gene are ENHRY and SYGVKD. This CDR3 contains 17 residues. CDR3 nucleotides: TGTGCCATCAGTGAGTCGCGGGGGGCCTTCGCCCCCGGGGAGCTGTTTTTT. Its protein product is CAISESRGAFAPGELFF.

The rearrangement joins TRBV7-9 to TRBJ2-4; D unresolved. The CDR3 length is 16 residues. Between the trimmed V and J ends, which lost 5 bases and 0 bases, there was a span of 14 bases. Germline-derived CDR1 and CDR2 are SEHNR and FQNEAQ (reference sequence). The CDR3 sequence: CASSPRTARAKNIQYF. CDR3 DNA sequence: TGTGCCAGCAGCCCGCGGACGGCCCGAGCCAAAAACATTCAGTACTTC.

The sample holds a few counts of this clonotype. The CDR3 region is CASSWGQGSTEAFF. In nucleotides, the CDR3 is TGCGCCAGCAGCTGGGGACAGGGTAGTACTGAAGCTTTCTTT. J is TRBJ1-1 and V is TRBV5-1; 9 nucleotides line up with TRBD1. The CDR3 is made up of 14 amino acids. Germline loops: CDR1 SGHRS, CDR2 YFSETQ. V dropped 3 bases and J dropped 5; count of bases not matched to a gene: 5.